The subject of this entry is one TCR beta chain. The antigen remains undetermined. Here immunoSEQ multiplex PCR was the method, and the copy in TCRdb shows in-frame clones only, minus some. Among 50,000 to 65,000 clones, around 90% were seen once, and the ten largest hold 20% to 25%. This entry is derived from a study of OX40 agonist ivuxolimab in advanced cancers. Turning to the study itself: In this trial design, patients received ivuxolimab intravenously at 0.01 to 10 mg/kg every 2 weeks. Patients with hepatocellular carcinoma, melanoma, renal cell or head and neck cancer made up the dose-escalation patients. Eligibility admitted prior anti-PD-1, anti-PD-L1 or anti-CTLA-4 therapy; 35% to 40% had some.

Study outcomes and limitations: Those patients achieving a partial response at 0.1-3.0 mg/kg showed among the lowest clonal expansion.

This CDR3 spans 14 amino acids. V was cut by 2 bases and J by 8 bases, with 13 bases left in between. From germline, CDR1 is MGHRA and CDR2 YSYEKL. The sequencing used CD4+ or CD8+ T cells sorted from blood, collected in a trial of the OX40 agonist ivuxolimab. The TCR comes from an adult with an advanced solid tumor such as melanoma, head and neck, liver or kidney cancer. The chain uses TRBV4-1 and TRBJ2-1, with D perhaps matching TRBD2 (5 bases). The chain's CDR3 is CASSQLAGGDEQFF. CDR3 in DNA: TGCGCCAGCAGCCAACTTGCTGGAGGCGATGAGCAGTTCTTC.